These 10 T cell receptor beta chains were all obtained from the same sample, sequenced in a study of cytomegalovirus exposure and HLA in healthy donors. The PCR contained 60 Vbeta and 13 Jbeta primers. The method was immunoSEQ multiplex PCR; TCRdb's version includes in-frame clones alone and lacks a portion of them. The top ten hold roughly 2.1% of the sample, which has tens of thousands of clones, 6% to 9% seen once. Sequencing was carried out using PBMCs. The origin of the receptors is a man over 45 in good health and CMV-seronegative.

The chain links TRBV5-1 to TRBJ2-7, with TRBD2 matching 11 bases. Germline CDR1 SGHRS, CDR2 YFSETQ. V was clipped by 4 bases and J by 2 bases; unmatched bases: 5. The CDR3 length is 15 residues. Here the CDR3 DNA reads TGCGCCAGCAGCCCCACTAGCGGGGGCACCTACGAGCAGTACTTC. As protein: CASSPTSGGTYEQYF.

The chain employs TRBV5-8 and TRBJ1-4; 10 bases are a match to TRBD1. The V and J ends lost 3 bases and 7 bases, in that order; junction bases with no gene match: 15. Germline lookup yields CDR1 SGHTS and CDR2 YDEGEE. The CDR3 loop spans 18 amino acids. The CDR3 region is CASSSRQGAVYFGEKLFF. The DNA of the CDR3 is TGTGCCAGCAGCTCTAGACAGGGGGCGGTTTATTTCGGTGAAAAACTGTTTTTT.

This sequence joins TRBV9 and TRBJ2-1; D is unresolved. V was cut by 4 bases and J by 0 bases, with 8 bases left in between. This CDR3 has 14 residues. CDR1 SGDLS and CDR2 YYNGEE come from the germline V gene. The CDR3 DNA follows: TGTGCCAGCAGCCCAGGTAGCTCCTACAATGAGCAGTTCTTC. Translation: CASSPGSSYNEQFF.

The rearrangement uses TRBV10-1 and TRBJ2-1, with TRBD2 identical over 8 bases. Germline V lookup: CDR1 WNHNN, CDR2 SYGVQD (reference sequence). The V segment lost 9 bases and the J segment 13 bases; nucleotides outside the gene matches: 14. This CDR3 comprises 13 residues. The CDR3 region is CASNGLASNPQFF. The DNA of the CDR3 is TGCGCCAGTAATGGACTAGCATCAAATCCCCAGTTCTTC.

This clone was found a few times. The chain combines TRBV25-1 with TRBJ2-2, with D possibly being TRBD2 (5 bases). The CDR3 has 13 residues. CDR1 is MGHDK, CDR2 SYGVNS, per germline. V lost 8 bases and J lost 3, with 10 bases in between. The CDR3 loop is CASRTRDTGELFF. In DNA, the CDR3 is TGTGCCAGCCGAACGAGGGACACCGGGGAGCTGTTTTTT. The entire variable domain, with the rest obtained from reference TRBV25-1 and TRBJ2-2, is as follows: EADIYQTPRYLVIGTGKKITLECSQTMGHDKMYWYQQDPGMELHLIHYSYGVNSTEKGDLSSESTVSRIRTEHFPLTLESARPSHTSQYLCASRTRDTGELFFGEGSRLTVL.

This clone was seen a few times. The V gene is TRBV19, the J gene TRBJ1-5, with D possibly TRBD1 on 6 matching bases. The germline gives CDR1 LNHDA, CDR2 SQIVND (reference sequence). Trimming pared 4 bases from V and 4 bases from J, leaving 14 bases between. The CDR3 consists of 15 residues. The CDR3 loop reads CASSRGGAGNQPQHF. CDR3 nucleotide sequence: TGTGCCAGTAGTAGGGGGGGGGCAGGTAATCAGCCCCAGCATTTT.

This chain links TRBV27 with TRBJ2-7; TRBD2 matches at 8 bases. Per the germline V gene, CDR1 is MNHEY and CDR2 is SMNVEV (reference sequence). V gave up 0 bases and J gave up 2 bases; unmatched junction bases: 3. The length of the CDR3 is 15 residues. The CDR3 protein is CASSLSSGGAYEQYF. The CDR3 nucleotides read TGTGCCAGCAGTTTATCGTCGGGAGGGGCCTACGAGCAGTACTTC.

This clone was counted a few times. The rearrangement uses TRBV7-6 and TRBJ1-4, with 8 bases identical to TRBD1. After removal of 6 bases from V and 7 bases from J, the junction contained 4 bases not matched to a gene. The CDR3 has 13 residues. The germline V gene has CDR1 SGHVS and CDR2 FNYEAQ. CDR3 DNA sequence: TGTGCCAGCAGGCGGACAGGGAGTGAAAAACTGTTTTTT. It yields the protein CASRRTGSEKLFF.

This sequence joins TRBV2 and TRBJ2-3; a possible D gene is TRBD1 (5 bases). The V gene lost 4 bases and the J gene lost 8 bases, with 16 bases spanning the gap. The CDR3 has 14 residues. Germline values: CDR1 SNHLY, CDR2 FYNNEI. The CDR3 nucleotides are TGTGCCAGCAGTGTGGGTCTTGCACAGGCTACGCAGTATTTT. Protein product: CASSVGLAQATQYF.

This clone has only a few counts. Relative to the germline gene, one junction end is altered; a read error may explain this. V is TRBV18 and J is TRBJ1-2, with 8 bases matching TRBD1. The CDR3 runs 15 residues. The germline V gene has CDR1 KGHSH and CDR2 LQKENI. The CDR3 spells CASSPGQGAAYGYPF. CDR3 bases: TGTGCCAGCTCACCCGGGCAGGGGGCCGCGTATGGCTACCCCTTC.